These T cell receptor beta chains were read from a single sample in a study of blood T cells in healthy people across ages. TCRdb ran MiXCR on the 5' RACE reads and lists one entry per CDR3 protein. The sample contains approximately 770,000 distinct CDR3 sequences, roughly 60% of which appear only once. Sequencing input: blood. These receptors came from a man aged 25 to 40 in good health. The conserved cysteine and the conserved F or W are not part of the CDR3 here.

V gene	J gene	CDR3 protein
TRBV27	TRBJ2-5	ASSWGHRKETQY
TRBV19	TRBJ2-1	ASSIGVSYEQF
TRBV6-2/TRBV6-3	TRBJ2-7	ASSPGRGQQY
TRBV12-3/TRBV12-4	TRBJ2-7	ASAPGQVWVEQY
TRBV6-5	TRBJ2-1	ASRDRDRVHEQF
TRBV19	TRBJ2-1	ASSISEEQF
TRBV30	TRBJ1-2	AWTPGQHGYT
TRBV3-1	TRBJ2-7	ASSQVGGLAGFHEQY
TRBV18	TRBJ2-5	ASSPAPDRLETQY
TRBV4-3	TRBJ2-5	ASSQGGSGTPY
TRBV29-1	TRBJ2-1	SVEGPQLAGGPQGRYEQF
TRBV12-3/TRBV12-4	TRBJ2-7	VSSPRGGRHEQY
TRBV7-2	TRBJ1-2	ASSLNGPYGYT
TRBV5-1	TRBJ2-6	ASSLGYGAGANVLT
TRBV4-2	TRBJ1-6	ASSQAGGGSSPLH
TRBV20-1	TRBJ2-1	SAPQGGADEQF
TRBV29-1	TRBJ2-1	SPGTSGGEQF
TRBV6-2/TRBV6-3	TRBJ1-1	ASSDDRGPEAF
TRBV20-1	TRBJ2-5	SADNRVGETQY
TRBV7-2	TRBJ1-1	ASRLAGPNTEAF
TRBV10-1	.	ASSLSGGLGEQY
TRBV20-1	TRBJ2-1	SAHAIGYNEQF
TRBV7-2	TRBJ1-2	ASSLDREYGYT
TRBV11-1	TRBJ2-1	ASSNPGEGLAGGGTYNEQF
TRBV30	TRBJ2-6	AWRVHSGANVLT
TRBV6-6	TRBJ2-6	ASSSGSLRGANVLT
TRBV2	TRBJ1-2	ASRTASYGYT
TRBV12-3/TRBV12-4	TRBJ2-7	ASSLQGPSYEQY
TRBV7-9	TRBJ2-6	ASSPHGGANVLT
TRBV12-3/TRBV12-4	TRBJ2-1	ASSYSGRADEQF
TRBV20-1	TRBJ1-6	SAPRGDRGFNSPLH
TRBV5-1	TRBJ2-5	ASSWRSGSETQY
TRBV7-2	TRBJ2-1	AGSQPGAYNEQF
TRBV7-2	TRBJ2-1	ASGSTLYNEQF
TRBV20-1	TRBJ2-1	SARGGLYRAQDEQF
TRBV3-1	TRBJ1-2	ASSQAELYYGYT